One sample yielded the 11 T cell receptor beta chains listed below, sequenced in a study of T-cell memory formation after mild COVID-19. One entry per CDR3 protein, called by TCRdb with MiXCR from the 5' RACE reads. The table has a few hundred thousand distinct CDR3 sequences, roughly 8% seen once; the top ten hold 20% to 25%. The sequencing sample was made of PBMCs or a T cell subset sorted from them (not recorded which). These receptors came from a man between 18 and 29 years old who had mild COVID-19 (a few samples of this study predate the infection). Cell type and time point are not known.

This clonotype showed up just a few times. The V and J genes are TRBV10-3 and TRBJ2-3; the match to TRBD2 covers 11 bases. In germline, CDR1 is ENHRY, CDR2 SYGVKD. V gave up 6 bases and J gave up 4 bases; unmatched junction bases: 9. CDR3 size: 16 residues. DNA for the CDR3: TGTGCCATCAGGGCCCTTAGCGGGGGGGCCCCAGATACGCAGTATTTT. As protein: CAIRALSGGAPDTQYF.

As DNA, the CDR3 is TGTGCCAGCAGCTTAGCTTGGGGAGCAGATACGCAGTATTTT. Amino acids: CASSLAWGADTQYF. The chain carries TRBV7-6 and TRBJ2-3; the D gene is possibly TRBD2 (5 bases). This CDR3 has 14 amino acids. Per germline, CDR1 SGHVS and CDR2 FNYEAQ. V shed 0 bases and J shed 4 bases, with 8 bases lying between them.

This clonotype appeared a few times. J is TRBJ2-7 and V is TRBV6-2 or TRBV6-3; possible D gene TRBD1, 6 bases. V was shortened by 5 bases and J by 4 bases, with 9 bases between the two germline ends. Germline CDR1 MNHEY, CDR2 SVGEGT. The CDR3 extends over 12 amino acids. CDR3 sequence: CASSKGQYEQYV. DNA for the CDR3: TGTGCCAGCAGTAAAGGACAGTACGAGCAGTACGTC.

This rearrangement joins TRBV7-2 to TRBJ2-3; 8 bases are shared with TRBD1. Germline CDR1 reads SGHTA; CDR2 reads FQGNSA. The trim removed 4 bases at V and 2 bases at J, leaving 2 bases unmatched. The CDR3 has 14 amino acids. In DNA, the CDR3 is TGTGCCAGCAGCTGGGGACAGGCCACAGATACGCAGTATTTT. Residues: CASSWGQATDTQYF.

This clonotype was recorded at least ten times. The chain is built from TRBV12-3 or TRBV12-4 and TRBJ1-1, with D hard to call. The CDR3 runs to 12 residues. V dropped 7 bases and J dropped 7 bases, with 13 bases sitting between them. The CDR3 sequence is CASTPVGGEAFF. DNA of the CDR3: TGTGCCAGCACCCCGGTGGGCGGTGAAGCTTTCTTT.

The rearrangement uses TRBV7-8 and TRBJ2-2; D is tentatively TRBD1 or TRBD2 (5 bases each). CDR1 is SGHVS and CDR2 is FQNEAQ in the germline V gene. The CDR3 loop spans 15 amino acids. Trimming removed 10 bases from V and 6 bases from J, with 21 bases in between. Here the CDR3 reads CAISRAGRASGELFF. The CDR3 DNA is TGTGCCATATCCAGGGCGGGCCGGGCTTCCGGGGAGCTGTTTTTT.

Comments on this clonotype: Being one base from a much bigger clone, this may be a read error. The chain is built from TRBV6-2 or TRBV6-3 and TRBJ2-3, with D unclear. The germline CDR1 and CDR2 sequences are MNHEY and SVGEGT. Trimming stripped 7 bases from V and 1 base from J, with 15 bases between. This CDR3 contains 15 residues. For the CDR3, the DNA is TGTGCCAGCACCCGGGTACCCGTTGGCACAGATACGCAGTATTTT. Translating gives CASTRVPVGTDTQYF.

The CDR3 protein is CASSKRGPGDTQYF. CDR3 nucleotide sequence: TGTGCCAGCAGCAAACGGGGGCCCGGGGATACGCAGTATTTT. The chain employs TRBV3-1 and TRBJ2-3; D could derive from TRBD1 or TRBD2 (6 bases each). The germline V gene has CDR1 LGHDT and CDR2 YNNKEL (reference sequence). Trimming removed 5 bases from V and 6 bases from J, with 15 bases in between. The CDR3 contains 14 residues.

This clonotype was observed a handful of times. The chain links TRBV11-2 to TRBJ2-7, with TRBD2 matching over 12 bases. CDR1 and CDR2 from the germline V gene are SGHAT and FQNNGV. The CDR3 is 15 residues long. Trimming cost V 3 bases and J 2 bases; bases outside gene matches: 2. The CDR3 nucleotides are TGTGCCAGCAGCTTTTCTAGCGGGGGGGCCTACGAGCAGTACGTC. Residues: CASSFSSGGAYEQYV.

The chain carries TRBV5-1 and TRBJ1-4; D possibly corresponds to TRBD1 (5 bases). Trimming removed 0 bases at V and 3 bases at J, with 12 bases between. Germline V lookup: CDR1 SGHRS, CDR2 YFSETQ. The CDR3 contains 16 residues. CDR3 protein: CASSLDRGGANEKLFF. CDR3 bases: TGCGCCAGCAGCTTGGACCGGGGCGGGGCTAATGAAAAACTGTTTTTT.

The rearrangement joins TRBV19 to TRBJ2-1, with 9 nucleotides matching TRBD1. The ends lost 10 bases at V and 6 bases at J; junction bases unmatched: 7. Germline V gene data show CDR1 as LNHDA and CDR2 as SQIVND (reference sequence). This CDR3 contains 13 residues. In nucleotides, the CDR3 is TGTGCCACGTCGGGGACAGGGATCAATGAGCAGTTCTTC. It encodes CATSGTGINEQFF.